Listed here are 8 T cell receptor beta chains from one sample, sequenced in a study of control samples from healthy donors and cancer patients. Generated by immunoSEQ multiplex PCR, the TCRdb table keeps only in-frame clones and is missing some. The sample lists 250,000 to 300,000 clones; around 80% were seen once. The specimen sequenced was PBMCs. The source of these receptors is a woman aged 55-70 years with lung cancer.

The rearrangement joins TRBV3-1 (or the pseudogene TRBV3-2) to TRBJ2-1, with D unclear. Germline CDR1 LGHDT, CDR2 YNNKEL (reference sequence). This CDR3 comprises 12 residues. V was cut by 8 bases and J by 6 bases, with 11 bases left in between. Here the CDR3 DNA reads TGTGCCAGCGCAGTTTCCATCAATGAGCAGTTCTTC. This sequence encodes CASAVSINEQFF.

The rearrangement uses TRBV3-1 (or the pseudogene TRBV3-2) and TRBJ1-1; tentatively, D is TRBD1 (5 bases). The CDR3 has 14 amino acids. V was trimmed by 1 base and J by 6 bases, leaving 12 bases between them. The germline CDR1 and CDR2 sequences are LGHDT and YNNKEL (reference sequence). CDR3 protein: CASSQAGPGAEAFF. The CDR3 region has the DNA TGTGCCAGCAGCCAAGCGGGGCCGGGCGCTGAAGCTTTCTTT.

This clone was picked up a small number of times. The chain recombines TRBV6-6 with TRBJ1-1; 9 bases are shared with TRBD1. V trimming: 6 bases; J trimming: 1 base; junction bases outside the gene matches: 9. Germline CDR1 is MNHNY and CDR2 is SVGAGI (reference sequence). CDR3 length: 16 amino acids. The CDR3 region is CASRRTDRGTNTEAFF. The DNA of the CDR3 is TGTGCCAGCAGAAGAACGGACAGGGGTACGAACACTGAAGCTTTCTTT.

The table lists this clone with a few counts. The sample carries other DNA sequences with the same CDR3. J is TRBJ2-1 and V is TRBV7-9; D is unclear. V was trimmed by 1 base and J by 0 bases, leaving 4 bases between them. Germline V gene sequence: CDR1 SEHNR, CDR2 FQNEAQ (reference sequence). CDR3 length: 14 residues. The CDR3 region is CASSLGGSYNEQFF. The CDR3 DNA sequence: TGTGCCAGCAGCTTAGGGGGCTCCTACAATGAGCAGTTCTTC.

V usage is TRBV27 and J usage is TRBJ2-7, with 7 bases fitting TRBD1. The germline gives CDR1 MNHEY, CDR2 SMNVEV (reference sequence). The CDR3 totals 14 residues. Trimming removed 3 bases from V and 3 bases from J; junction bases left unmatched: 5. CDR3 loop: CASSFRDSLYEQYF. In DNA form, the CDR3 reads TGTGCCAGCAGTTTTAGGGACAGTCTCTACGAGCAGTACTTC.

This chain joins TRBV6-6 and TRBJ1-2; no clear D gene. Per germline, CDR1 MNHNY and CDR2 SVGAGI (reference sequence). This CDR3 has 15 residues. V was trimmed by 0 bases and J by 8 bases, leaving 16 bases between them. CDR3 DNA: TGTGCCAGCAGTTACTCGCTGGACGCACCTGGCGGCTACACCTTC. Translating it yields CASSYSLDAPGGYTF.

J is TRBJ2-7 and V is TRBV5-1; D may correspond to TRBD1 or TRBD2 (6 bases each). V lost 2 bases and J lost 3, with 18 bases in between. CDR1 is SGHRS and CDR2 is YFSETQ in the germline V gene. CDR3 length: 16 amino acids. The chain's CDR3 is CASSLELSGGGYEQYF. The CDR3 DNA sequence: TGCGCCAGCAGCTTAGAACTCAGTGGAGGGGGCTACGAGCAGTACTTC. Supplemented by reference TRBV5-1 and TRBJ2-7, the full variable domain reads KAGVTQTPRYLIKTRGQQVTLSCSPISGHRSVSWYQQTPGQGLQFLFEYFSETQRNKGNFPGRFSGRQFSNSRSEMNVSTLELGDSALYLCASSLELSGGGYEQYFGPGTRLTVT.

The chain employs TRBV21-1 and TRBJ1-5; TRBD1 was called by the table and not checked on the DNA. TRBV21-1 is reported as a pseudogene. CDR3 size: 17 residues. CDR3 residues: CASRLQGNLGSNQPQHF. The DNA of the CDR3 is TGTGCCAGCAGACTTCAGGGGAACTTGGGGAGCAATCAGCCCCAGCATTTT.